This T cell receptor beta chain appears in the sequencing data of a study of T cells in Graves' hyperthyroidism and ophthalmopathy. Comment on this clonotype: Given a much more abundant clone one base away, this may be a read error.

Amplification of TCR beta CDR3 regions used RNA as the template. The HTBI primer set was used in a first-round RT-PCR of the TCR CDR3. TCRdb recomputed calls from the multiplex PCR reads with MiXCR, one row per CDR3 protein. This table holds over 650,000 distinct CDR3 sequences, about a sixth found once. The CDR3 has 15 amino acids. V dropped 5 bases and J dropped 7; count of bases not matched to a gene: 4. V gene TRBV12-3 or TRBV12-4 combines with J gene TRBJ2-1, with 14 bases matching TRBD2. Sequenced sample: blood. The sequence came from a man younger than 35 with Graves' hyperthyroidism. CDR3: CASSGTSGSRNEQFF. CDR3 DNA: TGTGCCAGCAGTGGGACTAGCGGGAGTAGGAATGAGCAGTTCTTC.